The clone carrying this T cell receptor (beta chain) was picked up many times. Antigen specificity is unknown. The sample is drawn from a study of molecular identifiers for immune sequencing clone quantification. Findings of the study overall: Clones above 20 RNA copies contained over 97% of effector molecules and under 1% of naive molecules.

From germline, CDR1 is SGDLS and CDR2 YYNGEE. V lost 0 bases and J 0 bases, leaving 6 bases between the germline ends. This CDR3 comprises 14 residues. As CD8+CD4-CCR7+CD45RA+ cells, naive CD8 T cells were sorted. In preparing bulk TCR libraries, previously described methods and listed TCR primers were used. TCRdb fed the PCR reads into MiXCR, producing one record per CDR3 protein. The profile shows approximately 630,000 distinct CDR3 sequences, 25% of them singletons. The sample comprised naive CD8+ T cells from blood, with Jurkat cell RNA spiked in. Subset denoted: FACS-sorted CD8+CD4-CCR7+CD45RA+ naive T cells. This rearrangement joins TRBV9 to TRBJ1-2, with D unresolved. This TCR was recovered from a human donor in good health. Some libraries in this study had Jurkat cell RNA spiked in. The CDR3 spells CASSVDVANYGYTF. The CDR3 bases are TGTGCCAGCAGCGTAGATGTGGCTAACTATGGCTACACCTTC.